A selection of T cell receptor beta chains follows, all from one sample in a study of T cells in Graves' hyperthyroidism and ophthalmopathy. MiXCR was run by TCRdb on the multiplex PCR reads, yielding one entry per CDR3 protein. Of roughly 700,000 distinct CDR3 sequences in the sample, over 35% were seen once. Specimen: blood. These receptors originate from a woman in her thirties or forties with Graves' hyperthyroidism. Each CDR3 is given with its conserved first and last residue. Each record gives: clone size, J gene, V gene, D gene, CDR3 protein, CDR3 DNA. The D gene is left open where the match is weak. Rows may omit the clone size; those that give it use once, few, many or a size class.

few	TRBJ1-1	TRBV5-8	-	CASRQPWTDPNTEAFF	TGTGCCAGCAGACAACCGTGGACAGACCCGAACACTGAAGCTTTCTTT
many	TRBJ1-1	TRBV25-1	TRBD1	CASSTLDRGGTEAFF	TGTGCCAGTTCTACCCTCGACAGGGGAGGGACTGAAGCTTTCTTT
-	TRBJ1-4	TRBV9	-	CASSVEGTGPLFF	TGTGCCAGCAGCGTAGAGGGGACGGGGCCGTTGTTTTTT
once	TRBJ1-6	TRBV20-1	-	CSAGDSPLHF	TGCAGTGCTGGGGATTCACCCCTCCACTTT
few	TRBJ1-2	TRBV6-6	-	CASSYSAQAASYGYTF	TGTGCCAGCAGTTATAGCGCCCAGGCCGCTAGCTATGGCTACACCTTC
-	TRBJ2-7	TRBV11-2	TRBD2	CASIGTSGPSYEQYF	TGTGCCAGCATCGGGACTAGCGGGCCTTCCTACGAGCAGTACTTC
few	TRBJ2-2	TRBV19	TRBD2	CATGREGQFPGELFF	TGTGCCACGGGCCGGGAGGGCCAATTTCCCGGGGAGCTGTTTTTT
few	TRBJ1-2	TRBV7-9	-	CASSLGQGRLNYGYTF	TGTGCCAGCAGCTTAGGCCAGGGCCGTTTGAACTATGGCTACACCTTC
-	TRBJ1-1	TRBV10-3	TRBD1	CAISTGVSEAFF	TGTGCCATCTCGACAGGGGTTAGTGAAGCTTTCTTT
few	TRBJ1-3	TRBV6-5	-	CASSRDPGDSGNTIYF	TGTGCCAGCAGTCGGGACCCGGGGGACTCTGGAAACACCATATATTTT
-	TRBJ2-2	TRBV19	TRBD2	CASSMTSGAGELFF	TGTGCCAGTAGTATGACTAGCGGTGCCGGGGAGCTGTTTTTT
many	TRBJ1-1	TRBV7-9	-	CASSSTGIDTEAFF	TGTGCCAGCAGTTCAACAGGGATTGACACTGAAGCTTTCTTT
few	TRBJ2-7	TRBV6-5	-	CASSSDGTSYEQYF	TGTGCCAGCAGTTCGGACGGTACCTCCTACGAGCAGTACTTC
-	TRBJ2-5	TRBV4-2	-	CASSPGEAQETQYF	TGTGCCAGCAGCCCAGGCGAGGCTCAAGAGACCCAGTACTTC
-	TRBJ1-2	TRBV5-1	-	CASSVAGAGYDGYTF	TGTGCCAGCAGTGTTGCGGGGGCAGGCTACGACGGCTACACCTTC
many	TRBJ2-6	TRBV10-3	-	CAIRRAGSSSGANVLTF	TGTGCCATCAGGAGGGCAGGGTCTAGCTCTGGGGCCAACGTCCTGACTTTC
-	TRBJ2-7	TRBV7-9	TRBD2	CASSQDRFSVSGTSYEQYF	TGTGCCAGCAGCCAAGACAGGTTTTCGGTTAGCGGGACTTCCTACGAGCAGTACTTC
few	TRBJ2-7	TRBV20-1	-	CSAREGVATQAYEQYF	TGCAGTGCTAGAGAGGGGGTGGCTACCCAGGCCTACGAGCAGTACTTC
many	TRBJ1-1	TRBV7-9	-	CASSFLLNTEAFF	TGTGCCAGCAGCTTCCTCCTGAACACTGAAGCTTTCTTT
few	TRBJ1-5	TRBV12-5	-	CASGWNQPQHF	TGTGCTAGTGGTTGGAATCAGCCCCAGCATTTT
many	TRBJ1-2	TRBV29-1	-	CSVGTGANYGYTF	TGCAGCGTTGGGACCGGAGCAAACTATGGCTACACCTTC
-	TRBJ1-5	TRBV19	-	CASSEAPDSNQPQHF	TGTGCCAGTAGTGAGGCACCTGATAGCAATCAGCCCCAGCATTTT
few	TRBJ1-2	TRBV15	-	CATSRERSGNYGYTF	TGTGCCACCAGCAGAGAGCGTAGTGGCAACTATGGCTACACCTTC
few	TRBJ2-3	TRBV24-1	TRBD1	CATSDNRGASTDTQYF	TGTGCCACCAGTGATAACAGGGGGGCTAGCACAGATACGCAGTATTTT
few	TRBJ1-2	TRBV29-1	TRBD1	CSGSGGAGYTF	TGCAGCGGGTCAGGGGGAGCTGGCTACACCTTC
-	TRBJ2-1	TRBV7-2	TRBD2	CASSLLAGFYNEQFF	TGTGCCAGCAGCTTACTAGCGGGGTTCTACAATGAGCAGTTCTTC
-	TRBJ2-1	TRBV7-2	TRBD2	CASSLVGGGANEQFF	TGTGCCAGCAGCTTAGTAGGCGGGGGGGCGAATGAGCAGTTCTTC
-	TRBJ1-2	TRBV9	-	CASSQGSGPRGYGYTF	TGTGCCAGCAGCCAAGGCTCAGGACCACGGGGCTATGGCTACACCTTC
-	TRBJ2-3	TRBV10-3	-	CAITPGSTDTQYF	TGTGCCATCACCCCTGGTAGCACAGATACGCAGTATTTT
-	TRBJ2-2	TRBV7-2	TRBD2	CASSPTSGGAGELFF	TGTGCCAGCAGCCCGACTAGCGGGGGGGCCGGGGAGCTGTTTTTT
many	TRBJ1-6	TRBV7-6	-	CASSLNSGNNNSPLHF	TGTGCCAGCAGCTTAAACTCGGGGAACAATAATTCACCCCTCCACTTT